What follows are 32 T cell receptor beta chains derived from one specimen sequenced in a study of cytotoxic CD8 clonotypes in ibrutinib-treated CLL. Repertoires were generated with immunoSEQ multiplex PCR, while TCRdb's copy carries only in-frame clones and drops some. The data show some 150,000 clones, with about 80% seen just once and around 13% held by the top ten. The input for sequencing was PBMCs, taken after 12 months of ibrutinib treatment. The receptors were sampled from a human donor with chronic lymphocytic leukemia.

The rearrangement uses TRBV27 and TRBJ2-1; D unresolved. Trimming removed 4 bases from V and 10 bases from J, with 20 bases in between. Germline V gene lookup returns CDR1 MNHEY and CDR2 SMNVEV (reference sequence). The CDR3 consists of 15 residues. The CDR3 coding sequence is TGTGCCAGCAGTTCTGACATACACCCTGGTGGGGAGCAGTTCTTC. Amino acids: CASSSDIHPGGEQFF.

This rearrangement joins TRBV4-3 to TRBJ1-3; TRBD1 is a possible D gene (6 bases). This CDR3 has 15 residues. Germline lookup yields CDR1 LGHNA and CDR2 YSLEER. V lost 2 bases to trimming and J lost 4 bases, with 12 bases between them. The CDR3 sequence: CASSQRTGRGNTIYF. CDR3 in DNA: TGCGCCAGCAGCCAACGAACAGGGAGGGGAAACACCATATATTTT.

J is TRBJ2-7 and V is TRBV5-1, with 9 bases fitting TRBD2. J lost 0 bases, V lost 1 base, and 8 bases had no gene match. Looked up from germline, CDR1 is SGHRS and CDR2 is YFSETQ. The CDR3 loop spans 17 amino acids. The CDR3 nucleotides are TGCGCCAGCAGCTTGTTTGTGACTAGCGGCGACTCCTACGAGCAGTACTTC. Translated, it gives CASSLFVTSGDSYEQYF.

Remarks on this clone: A read error may explain this, as a much larger clone is one base away. The sample holds other DNA sequences that translate to the same CDR3. The V gene is TRBV6-6, the J gene TRBJ2-1, with 7 positions matching TRBD2. The V and J ends lost 6 bases and 9 bases, in that order; junction bases with no gene match: 5. The germline CDR1 and CDR2 sequences are MNHNY and SVGAGI (reference sequence). This CDR3 region has 12 residues. CDR3 sequence reads: CASSRPGGEQFF. As DNA, the CDR3 is TGTGCCAGCAGCCGACCGGGGGGTGAGCAGTTCTTC.

This sequence joins TRBV4-2 and TRBJ2-3; no definite D call. CDR1 and CDR2 from the germline V gene are LGHNA and YNFKEQ. Trimming cost V 6 bases and J 6 bases, with 10 bases left between them. There are 12 residues in the CDR3. The CDR3 protein is CASSRDRDTQYF. For the CDR3, the DNA is TGTGCCAGCAGTCGCGACCGGGATACGCAGTATTTT.

There are a few counts of this clone. This sequence joins TRBV5-1 and TRBJ2-7; D remains unclear. Trimming shortened V by 4 bases and J by 0 bases, and 2 bases separated the two germline ends. The CDR3 totals 11 residues. CDR1 is SGHRS and CDR2 is YFSETQ in the germline V gene. The CDR3, as DNA: TGCGCCAGCAGCATCTCCTACGAGCAGTACTTC. Amino acids: CASSISYEQYF. Complete variable domain (other parts from reference TRBV5-1 and TRBJ2-7): KAGVTQTPRYLIKTRGQQVTLSCSPISGHRSVSWYQQTPGQGLQFLFEYFSETQRNKGNFPGRFSGRQFSNSRSEMNVSTLELGDSALYLCASSISYEQYFGPGTRLTVT.

The V and J genes are TRBV11-3 and TRBJ2-5; D may correspond to TRBD1 or TRBD2 (6 bases each). The CDR3 runs to 14 residues. V lost 5 bases and J 2 bases, leaving 12 bases between the germline ends. Per the germline V gene, CDR1 is SGHNT and CDR2 is YENEEA. The CDR3 region is CASSRGDFQETQYF. CDR3 sequence (DNA): TGTGCCAGCAGCAGGGGGGACTTTCAAGAGACCCAGTACTTC.

This clone was counted only a few times. The genes are TRBV10-3 and TRBJ2-7; D uncertain. CDR1 ENHRY and CDR2 SYGVKD come from the germline V gene. V was shortened by 0 bases and J by 2 bases, with 5 bases between the two germline ends. The CDR3 is 13 amino acids. The CDR3 bases are TGTGCCATCAGTGAGTCGGCAGCCTACGAGCAGTACTTC. It specifies CAISESAAYEQYF.

The J gene is TRBJ2-1, the V gene TRBV11-1; 11 positions agree with TRBD1. Germline values: CDR1 SGHAT, CDR2 FQDESV (reference sequence). V gave up 4 bases and J gave up 3 bases; unmatched junction bases: 2. This CDR3 is built from 15 residues. The CDR3: CASSYGTGGYNEQFF. The CDR3 DNA follows: TGTGCCAGCAGCTACGGGACAGGGGGCTACAATGAGCAGTTCTTC.

This clone was observed a few times. The rearrangement joins TRBV6-5 to TRBJ2-7; 12 bases match TRBD2. The germline gives CDR1 MNHEY, CDR2 SVGAGI. J lost 6 bases, V lost 10 bases, and 7 bases had no gene match. This CDR3 contains 13 residues. CDR3 bases: TGTGCCACCCAACTAGCGGGAGGATCCGAGCAGTACTTC. It yields the protein CATQLAGGSEQYF.

This CDR3 reads CASSRLASEKLFF. CDR3 nucleotide sequence: TGCGCCAGCAGCCGCCTTGCTAGTGAAAAACTGTTTTTT. V gene TRBV4-3 combines with J gene TRBJ1-4, with D unclear. V gave up 4 bases and J gave up 7 bases, with 10 bases separating them. The CDR3 totals 13 residues. In germline, CDR1 is LGHNA, CDR2 YSLEER.

The J gene is TRBJ2-7, the V gene TRBV19; weak D call: TRBD1 (6 bases). This CDR3 comprises 14 residues. Trimming took 3 bases from V and 2 from J, leaving 11 bases between them. Germline assignment: CDR1 LNHDA and CDR2 SQIVND (reference sequence). CDR3 in DNA: TGTGCCAGTAGTATCCCTGGACAGACCTACGAGCAGTACTTC. Its protein product is CASSIPGQTYEQYF.

This clone has only one observation. The chain has TRBV30 and TRBJ2-7; 10 nucleotides agree with TRBD2. This CDR3 is 14 amino acids long. Germline V gene sequence: CDR1 GTSNPN, CDR2 SVGIG (reference sequence). The trim removed 2 bases at V and 3 bases at J, leaving 4 bases unmatched. This CDR3 reads CAWSRLAGLYEQYF. For the CDR3, the DNA is TGTGCCTGGAGTAGACTAGCGGGTCTCTACGAGCAGTACTTC.

The chain employs TRBV6-5 and TRBJ2-7; tentatively, D is TRBD1 (6 bases). The CDR3 consists of 14 residues. Germline V gene lookup returns CDR1 MNHEY and CDR2 SVGAGI. Trimming left V 2 bases short and J 5 bases short, with 13 bases between. The CDR3 is CASSYLQGFDEQYF. The CDR3 nucleotides read TGTGCCAGCAGTTACCTACAGGGTTTCGACGAGCAGTACTTC.

J is TRBJ2-3 and V is TRBV7-2; 13 nucleotides agree with TRBD2. The CDR3 consists of 18 residues. J was trimmed by 7 bases and V by 5 bases; bases with no gene match: 15. Germline V lookup: CDR1 SGHTA, CDR2 FQGNSA. CDR3 sequence (DNA): TGTGCCAGCAGCATCCGAGGGACTAGCGGGGCCCCGGTATATACGCAGTATTTT. It encodes CASSIRGTSGAPVYTQYF.

This chain uses TRBV6-5 with TRBJ2-7, with D perhaps matching TRBD1 (6 bases). Germline lookup yields CDR1 MNHEY and CDR2 SVGAGI. The CDR3 runs 13 residues. V dropped 2 bases and J dropped 7 bases, with 12 bases sitting between them. In nucleotides, the CDR3 is TGTGCCAGCAGTTACAAGTATCAGGGGGAGCAGTACTTC. It codes for CASSYKYQGEQYF.

CDR3 coding DNA: TGCAGCGCGGCTGGGGGACAGGGAGATCACACTGAAGCTTTCTTT. It is translated as CSAAGGQGDHTEAFF. The V gene is TRBV29-1, the J gene TRBJ1-1; 9 bases line up with TRBD1. The V gene end was trimmed by 7 bases and the J gene end by 3 bases; junction bases not matched to a gene: 12. The CDR3 covers 15 residues. The germline CDR1 and CDR2 sequences are SQVTM and ANQGSEA.

This chain connects TRBV7-9 to TRBJ2-1, with D perhaps TRBD1 (5 bases). Germline loops: CDR1 SEHNR, CDR2 FQNEAQ (reference sequence). This CDR3 spans 11 amino acids. With 6 bases removed from V and 10 bases from J, the gap between germline ends came to 10 bases. CDR3 coding DNA: TGTGCCAGCAGGGACACGGGCGAGCAGTTCTTC. The encoded protein is CASRDTGEQFF.

The chain combines TRBV27 with TRBJ1-1; 9 bases fit TRBD1. The CDR3 runs 17 residues. Trimming removed 5 bases from V and 3 bases from J; junction bases left unmatched: 13. Germline CDR1 is MNHEY and CDR2 is SMNVEV (reference sequence). The DNA of the CDR3 is TGTGCCAGCAGTCCGGGGACAGGGAGACAGTTTGACACTGAAGCTTTCTTT. This codes for CASSPGTGRQFDTEAFF.

The gene calls are TRBV14 and TRBJ2-1; 14 nucleotides match TRBD2. Germline trimming cut 7 bases from V and 7 bases from J; bases unmatched to any gene: 6. The CDR3 is made up of 15 amino acids. Germline CDR1 SGHDN, CDR2 FVKESK. This chain's CDR3 is CASTRLAGGPNEQFF. CDR3 DNA: TGTGCCAGCACCCGACTAGCGGGAGGGCCTAATGAGCAGTTCTTC. Based on the CDR3 plus reference TRBV14 and TRBJ2-1, the full variable domain is EAGVTQFPSHSVIEKGQTVTLRCDPISGHDNLYWYRRVMGKEIKFLLHFVKESKQDESGMPNNRFLAERTGGTYSTLKVQPAELEDSGVYFCASTRLAGGPNEQFFGPGTRLTVL.

The chain has TRBV6-5 and TRBJ2-3; D perhaps matches TRBD2 (6 bases). Trimming took 4 bases from V and 1 from J, leaving 15 bases between them. CDR3 size: 16 residues. CDR1 MNHEY and CDR2 SVGAGI come from the germline V gene. This CDR3 reads CASSSWGDPGTDTQYF. The CDR3, as DNA: TGTGCCAGCAGTTCTTGGGGGGACCCCGGCACAGATACGCAGTATTTT.

The chain employs TRBV19 and TRBJ1-1; TRBD1 agrees at 7 bases. Per the germline V gene, CDR1 is LNHDA and CDR2 is SQIVND (reference sequence). The length of the CDR3 is 13 residues. V lost 7 bases and J lost 11; bases outside the gene matches: 13. CDR3 residues: CASNPGGRISAFF. In nucleotides, the CDR3 is TGTGCCAGTAACCCAGGGGGGCGCATATCGGCTTTCTTT.

This sequence joins TRBV7-3 and TRBJ2-1, with 11 bases that match TRBD2. With 2 bases clipped from V and 5 bases from J, the junction kept 5 bases outside the gene matches. Germline values: CDR1 SGHTA, CDR2 FQGTGA. The CDR3 extends over 16 amino acids. This chain's CDR3 is CASSLGGTSGNNEQFF. DNA for the CDR3: TGTGCCAGCAGCTTAGGAGGGACTAGCGGAAACAATGAGCAGTTCTTC.

This clone turned up a few times. This chain joins TRBV10-3 and TRBJ1-2; 8 nucleotides align to TRBD1. Germline assignment: CDR1 ENHRY and CDR2 SYGVKD. The CDR3 runs to 13 residues. The V segment lost 11 bases and the J segment 0 bases; nucleotides outside the gene matches: 5. The CDR3 loop reads CAAWTGPNYGYTF. Written as DNA, the CDR3 is TGTGCCGCCTGGACAGGGCCTAACTATGGCTACACCTTC.

The J gene is TRBJ2-1, the V gene TRBV7-9; D gene uncertain. V was clipped by 8 bases and J by 10 bases, with 15 bases between them. Germline V gene data show CDR1 as SEHNR and CDR2 as FQNEAQ (reference sequence). This CDR3 has 12 amino acids. The CDR3 loop reads CASGRLAPEQFF. CDR3 coding DNA: TGTGCCAGCGGGCGATTGGCGCCAGAGCAGTTCTTC.

This clone was seen only once. The gene calls are TRBV5-1 and TRBJ1-5, with TRBD1 matching over 12 bases. The germline V gene encodes CDR1 SGHRS and CDR2 YFSETQ. This CDR3 spans 15 amino acids. With V trimmed by 3 bases and J by 6 bases, 4 bases remained unmatched. The CDR3 DNA sequence: TGCGCCAGCAGCTCCGGGACAGGGGGCGGTCAGCCCCAGCATTTT. Translated, it gives CASSSGTGGGQPQHF.

The rearrangement links TRBV6-5 to TRBJ2-7; D is perhaps TRBD1 (6 bases). The CDR3 covers 14 residues. Germline assignment: CDR1 MNHEY and CDR2 SVGAGI. Trimming removed 0 bases at V and 3 bases at J, with 9 bases between. The CDR3 loop reads CASSYSGAIYEQYF. DNA for the CDR3: TGTGCCAGCAGTTACTCGGGGGCTATCTACGAGCAGTACTTC.

This rearrangement joins TRBV11-3 to TRBJ2-1; D unresolved. With 5 bases removed from V and 5 bases from J, the gap between germline ends came to 4 bases. The CDR3 is 11 residues long. CDR1 and CDR2 (germline): SGHNT, YENEEA. Written as DNA, the CDR3 is TGTGCCAGCAGCCGAGACAATGAGCAGTTCTTC. This translates into CASSRDNEQFF.

This chain connects TRBV4-2 to TRBJ2-7, with 8 bases fitting TRBD2. This CDR3 region has 15 residues. CDR1 and CDR2 (germline): LGHNA, YNFKEQ. V was clipped by 8 bases and J by 3 bases; unmatched bases: 12. CDR3: CASEPTREVGYEQYF. The DNA for the CDR3 is TGTGCCAGCGAGCCCACGCGGGAGGTCGGCTACGAGCAGTACTTC.

The V gene is TRBV6-5, the J gene TRBJ2-7; D gene uncertain. Germline lookup yields CDR1 MNHEY and CDR2 SVGAGI. The CDR3 length is 15 residues. Trimming shortened V by 3 bases and J by 3 bases, and 15 bases separated the two germline ends. CDR3 coding DNA: TGTGCCAGCAGTTATAATGTTCTGTACGGCTACGAGCAGTACTTC. Protein product: CASSYNVLYGYEQYF.

The chain uses TRBV14 and TRBJ2-2; TRBD2 aligns across 10 bases. The germline gives CDR1 SGHDN, CDR2 FVKESK. Trimming at V came to 0 bases and at J to 7 bases, leaving 11 bases not matched to a gene. The CDR3 sequence is 18 residues long. CDR3 sequence reads: CASSQDPRAGGLIGELFF. CDR3 DNA sequence: TGTGCCAGCAGCCAAGATCCTCGAGCGGGAGGGCTAATCGGGGAGCTGTTTTTT.

This clone was found once. The V gene is TRBV13, the J gene TRBJ2-1; TRBD2 matches 11 bases. This CDR3 is built from 15 residues. The V gene's germline CDR1 is PRHDT and CDR2 FYEKMQ (reference sequence). Trimming at V came to 7 bases and at J to 3 bases, leaving 5 bases not matched to a gene. The CDR3: CASNRGTSGYNEQFF. The DNA for the CDR3 is TGTGCCAGCAACCGTGGGACTAGCGGCTACAATGAGCAGTTCTTC. Full variable domain (outside the CDR3, taken from reference TRBV13 and TRBJ2-1): AAGVIQSPRHLIKEKRETATLKCYPIPRHDTVYWYQQGPGQDPQFLISFYEKMQSDKGSIPDRFSAQQFSDYHSELNMSSLELGDSALYFCASNRGTSGYNEQFFGPGTRLTVL.